This record covers a single T cell receptor (beta chain). This clone's antigen is unknown. Per-base quality was not reported, and no clone a single base away is much larger than it. This entry is derived from a study of sequential checkpoint blockade in melanoma (dated by TCRdb to the late 2010s). Turning to the overall study: Using 1:1 randomization, the trial assigned patients either to first-line nivolumab followed by ipilimumab (arm A) or to ipilimumab followed by nivolumab (arm B). Both trial sequences were followed by maintenance nivolumab. Study-wide conclusions, independent of this receptor: Validation of the response-prediction model combining TCR metrics and mutation burden is needed in larger, independent patient cohorts.

The immunoSEQ Assay was used to immunosequence TCRbeta CDR3 regions from genomic DNA. Genomic DNA was amplified by bias-controlled multiplex PCR before high-throughput sequencing. The paper's data handling went like this. To quantify the absolute abundance of each unique TCRbeta CDR3 region, the sequences were collapsed and filtered. Clonality, defined as 1 minus Pielou's evenness, was calculated using productive rearrangements only. Clones with significantly greater frequencies in on-treatment versus baseline samples were identified using a previously published method. In TCRdb, the immuneACCESS table is reduced to in-frame sequences with V and J assigned. These tables do not hold every clone; where another copy was compared, an unresolved V gene accounts for under half, and the others remain unexplained. That table supplies the V and J calls and clone size; D and trimming were determined from the DNA. Across this sample there are under 50,000 clones, with over 75% seen only once. The top ten clones comprise over 10% of the sample.

Sequences SGHTS (CDR1) and YDEGEE (CDR2) are obtained from the germline V gene. The cysteine opens and the phenylalanine closes a CDR3 of 15 amino acids. Left in the record is the CDR3 DNA by itself, 45 bases read in frame from the first base. Relative to germline, V is missing 5 bases and J is missing 6 bases, with 8 bases of the junction outside any gene match. The treatment or condition label of this sample denotes: randomized to nivolumab then ipilimumab (arm A) or the reverse (arm B). None of the patients in the trial had previously been given DNA-damaging chemotherapy. On a FACS Aria II flow cytometer, live CD3+CD8+ cells that were negative for CD19 and CD56 were sorted from thawed PBMCs. Samples were obtained from patients with melanoma enrolled in CheckMate 064, a randomized, open-label phase II trial of sequential checkpoint blockade. Leukapheresis was used to collect peripheral blood mononuclear cells, which were then purified with Ficoll-Paque and frozen in human serum with roughly 10% DMSO. Purity of sorted blood CD3+CD8+ cells was verified at >95% immediately after sorting, followed by DNA extraction.

The specimen was CD8+ T cells sorted from blood (inferred from file names), collected from a patient given nivolumab and ipilimumab in sequence. This clonotype originated in a human donor with melanoma. Recombination joined TRBV5-8 with TRBJ2-1, and 10 bases in between align with TRBD1. The CDR3 reads CASSTGTGEVNEQFF. DNA sequence: TGTGCCAGCAGTACCGGGACAGGGGAGGTCAATGAGCAGTTCTTC. The full variable domain, with segments outside the CDR3 supplied by the reference TRBV5-8 and TRBJ2-1 proteins, appears as EAGVTQSPTHLIKTRGQQATLRCSPISGHTSVYWYQQALGLGLQFLLWYDEGEERNRGNFPPRFSGRQFPNYSSELNVNALELEDSALYLCASSTGTGEVNEQFFGPGTRLTVL.